This T cell receptor beta chain comes out of a study of T-cell memory formation after mild COVID-19. For the study at large: Largely donor-specific TCR clusters were found. The study, taken as a whole, reports: Certain responding clones were present in pre-infection memory, suggesting participation of cross-reactive memory. Clones which contracted sat mainly in CM and EM if CD4+, and in EMRA if CD8+.

This CDR3 contains 13 residues. For this clonotype: The target antigen is unknown.

TCR alpha and TCR beta cDNA libraries with sample barcodes and UMIs came from 5'RACE using constant-segment primers. MiXCR, run by TCRdb on the 5' RACE reads, gives a single entry per CDR3 protein. The table shows about 150,000 distinct CDR3 sequences, with roughly 28% occurring only once. The sequenced sample consisted of PBMCs or a T cell subset sorted from them (not recorded which). The TCR originated in an adult woman who had mild COVID-19 (a few samples of this study predate the infection). Cell type and time point are not known. The chain uses TRBV21-1 and TRBJ1-2. TRBV21-1 constitutes a pseudogene. In nucleotides, the CDR3 is TGTGCCAGCAGCGCCCGAGGGTACTATGGCTACACCTTC. It specifies CASSARGYYGYTF.